Listed below are T cell receptor beta chains from one sample, sequenced in a study of blood T cells in healthy people across ages. A single record per CDR3 protein comes from TCRdb applying MiXCR to the 5' RACE reads. The data contain 1.5 million to 2 million distinct CDR3 sequences, around 35% of them singletons. Material: blood. These receptors all come from a woman aged 25 to 39 in good health. The CDR3 runs from the conserved cysteine through the conserved F or W. A D gene is named only where the DNA matches it firmly.

D gene	J gene	V gene	CDR3 protein
TRBD1	TRBJ1-5	TRBV28	CASSQGIRNQPQHF
-	TRBJ2-5	TRBV3-1	CASSQFGETQYF
-	TRBJ1-4	TRBV20-1	CSASAGTTNEKLFF
TRBD2	TRBJ2-1	TRBV7-7	CASSPGGASGGSEQFF
-	TRBJ2-1	TRBV19	CATTVGTYNEQFF
TRBD2	TRBJ2-7	TRBV7-2	CASSLGPPGGIGSYEQYF
-	TRBJ1-6	TRBV4-1	CASSQEGQQLNNSPLHF
-	TRBJ2-2	TRBV12-3/TRBV12-4	CASSPGRPGTGELFF
-	TRBJ1-2	TRBV6-1	CASSEAGGTYGYTF
-	TRBJ2-5	TRBV20-1	CSASPSGGETQYF
-	TRBJ1-2	TRBV4-1	CASSHAGLGTYGYTF
TRBD1	TRBJ2-7	TRBV20-1	CSARVGQNPSYEQYF
-	TRBJ2-7	TRBV2	CASTGGEEIQYF
-	TRBJ1-2	TRBV7-2	CASSWPGAAGYTF
-	TRBJ1-1	TRBV5-1	CASSLVQGRAEAFF
-	TRBJ1-2	TRBV20-1	CSATTGYTF
-	TRBJ2-1	TRBV13	CASSLGPTSSYNEQFF
TRBD1	TRBJ2-1	TRBV4-1	CASSRGQVEQFF
-	TRBJ2-5	TRBV7-9	CASSLAEWETQYF
-	TRBJ2-1	TRBV10-3	CAISQEETYNEQFF
-	TRBJ2-1	TRBV5-1	CASSLDRERHNEQFF
-	TRBJ1-2	TRBV10-3	CAIRPVWAGKGNYGYTF
-	TRBJ2-3	TRBV3-1	CASSQVLLAADTQYF
-	TRBJ2-7	TRBV5-1	CASSLPSGQKKVCFYEQYF
TRBD1	TRBJ2-5	TRBV4-1	CASSQDVLGTGLSETQYF
-	TRBJ2-7	TRBV20-1	CSASPPRDEQYF
-	TRBJ1-2	TRBV29-1	CSIRENYGYTF